A single sample is the source of the 17 T cell receptor beta chains below, sequenced in a study of T-cell reconstitution after alpha-beta-depleted transplantation in children. Library preparation (for TCRbeta) was performed with unique molecular identifiers. TCRdb re-analysed the PCR reads in MiXCR, keeping a single row per CDR3 protein. The table has roughly 300,000 distinct CDR3 sequences, over 9% seen once. The starting material was PBMCs from the stem cell graft donor, obtained from the stem cell graft. All receptors derive from a human donor who donated a stem cell graft to a child with acute lymphoblastic leukemia.

Only a few counts were recorded for this clonotype. The chain has TRBV27 and TRBJ2-7, with 7 bases that match TRBD1. Germline V gives CDR1 MNHEY, CDR2 SMNVEV (reference sequence). Germline trimming cut 8 bases from V and 3 bases from J; bases unmatched to any gene: 4. CDR3 length: 12 residues. The CDR3 spells CASGTVHYEQYF. DNA of the CDR3: TGTGCCAGCGGGACAGTCCACTACGAGCAGTACTTC.

J is TRBJ1-4 and V is TRBV5-1; D gene ambiguous. Germline lookup yields CDR1 SGHRS and CDR2 YFSETQ. Trimming removed 2 bases from V and 4 bases from J, with 9 bases in between. The CDR3 has 14 amino acids. CDR3 loop: CASSFSGNNEKLFF. The CDR3 DNA is TGCGCCAGCAGCTTTTCGGGAAATAATGAAAAACTGTTTTTT. Together with reference TRBV5-1 and TRBJ1-4, the CDR3 gives the full variable domain: KAGVTQTPRYLIKTRGQQVTLSCSPISGHRSVSWYQQTPGQGLQFLFEYFSETQRNKGNFPGRFSGRQFSNSRSEMNVSTLELGDSALYLCASSFSGNNEKLFFGSGTQLSVL.

This clonotype was seen only a few times. The chain has TRBV6-5 and TRBJ1-5; D not certain. The CDR3 totals 17 residues. The V gene lost 2 bases and the J gene lost 0 bases, with 14 bases spanning the gap. CDR1 MNHEY and CDR2 SVGAGI come from the germline V gene. As DNA, the CDR3 is TGTGCCAGCAGTTACGTAGCTACAGTCTATAGCAATCAGCCCCAGCATTTT. Protein sequence: CASSYVATVYSNQPQHF.

This clonotype appeared a few times. The rearrangement links TRBV7-9 to TRBJ1-6; D unclear. V lost 4 bases and J 8 bases, leaving 15 bases between the germline ends. This CDR3 region has 15 residues. Per germline, CDR1 SEHNR and CDR2 FQNEAQ (reference sequence). This CDR3 is CASSSSSQYYSPLHF. As DNA, the CDR3 is TGTGCCAGCAGCTCATCTAGCCAATATTATTCACCCCTCCACTTT.

This clonotype was detected many times. The rearrangement uses TRBV5-4 and TRBJ1-2, with TRBD1 as a possible D gene (5 bases). The ends were cut back, 5 bases at V and 4 bases at J, with 15 bases in the middle. The CDR3 runs 14 residues. Germline CDR1 SGHNT, CDR2 YYREEE (reference sequence). The CDR3 loop is CASSNPGTLYGYTF. The CDR3 DNA reads TGTGCCAGCAGTAATCCCGGGACTCTCTATGGCTACACCTTC.

The gene calls are TRBV18 and TRBJ2-5; 7 nucleotides match TRBD2. The V gene end was trimmed by 6 bases and the J gene end by 4 bases; junction bases not matched to a gene: 14. CDR1 is KGHSH, CDR2 LQKENI, per germline. The CDR3 runs to 16 residues. In DNA form, the CDR3 reads TGTGCCAGCTCCCAACTAGCGCCAAACTCGGCAGAGACCCAGTACTTC. It yields the protein CASSQLAPNSAETQYF. The entire variable domain, with the rest obtained from reference TRBV18 and TRBJ2-5, is as follows: NAGVMQNPRHLVRRRGQEARLRCSPMKGHSHVYWYRQLPEEGLKFMVYLQKENIIDESGMPKERFSAEFPKEGPSILRIQQVVRGDSAAYFCASSQLAPNSAETQYFGPGTRLLVL.

This sequence joins TRBV29-1 and TRBJ2-1; 9 bases fit TRBD2. The CDR3 consists of 13 residues. The V gene end was trimmed by 2 bases and the J gene end by 10 bases; junction bases not matched to a gene: 6. CDR1 and CDR2 (germline): SQVTM, ANQGSEA. The CDR3 is CSVERGLAGEQFF. DNA of the CDR3: TGCAGCGTTGAACGAGGTCTAGCGGGAGAGCAGTTCTTC.

The chain recombines TRBV5-1 with TRBJ2-3; 7 bases fit TRBD1. The CDR3 consists of 16 residues. V shed 4 bases and J 0 bases; nucleotides not matched to a gene: 8. CDR1 and CDR2 (germline): SGHRS, YFSETQ. The CDR3 region is CASSPGTEPSTDTQYF. CDR3 bases: TGCGCCAGCAGCCCCGGGACAGAACCCAGCACAGATACGCAGTATTTT. Full variable domain (missing parts from reference TRBV5-1 and TRBJ2-3): KAGVTQTPRYLIKTRGQQVTLSCSPISGHRSVSWYQQTPGQGLQFLFEYFSETQRNKGNFPGRFSGRQFSNSRSEMNVSTLELGDSALYLCASSPGTEPSTDTQYFGPGTRLTVL.

Points on this clonotype: At one end the junction does not follow the germline gene, possibly because of a read error. The chain carries TRBV7-7 and TRBJ1-5, with 7 positions matching TRBD1. This CDR3 has 15 amino acids. Per germline, CDR1 SSHAT and CDR2 FNYEAQ (reference sequence). In DNA, the CDR3 is TGTGCTAGCAGCTTAGTTGGGACAGATAATCAGCCCCAGCATTTT. Protein sequence: CASSLVGTDNQPQHF.

This clonotype was seen a few times. The gene calls are TRBV28 and TRBJ2-7, with D perhaps matching TRBD2 (5 bases). Between the trimmed V and J ends, which lost 7 bases and 0 bases, there was a span of 13 bases. The germline gives CDR1 MDHEN, CDR2 SYDVKM. This CDR3 has 14 residues. This chain's CDR3 is CASTRPEDSYEQYF. The CDR3 region has the DNA TGTGCCAGCACCCGCCCGGAGGACTCCTACGAGCAGTACTTC.

This clonotype has more than one count but fewer than ten. The chain uses TRBV10-3 and TRBJ2-5; D uncertain. V lost 8 bases to trimming and J lost 5 bases, with 9 bases between them. CDR3 length: 11 amino acids. CDR1 ENHRY and CDR2 SYGVKD come from the germline V gene. CDR3 sequence: CAIRSDETQYF. Written as DNA, the CDR3 is TGTGCCATCCGGAGCGACGAGACCCAGTACTTC.

This clonotype was counted a few times. The rearrangement uses TRBV5-1 and TRBJ2-1; 8 positions agree with TRBD2. V shed 3 bases, J shed 6 bases, and the junction held 8 bases outside the gene matches. Germline V gives CDR1 SGHRS, CDR2 YFSETQ. The CDR3 contains 15 residues. As DNA, the CDR3 is TGCGCCAGCAGCTCGAATAGCGGGACCGTCAATGAGCAGTTCTTC. As protein: CASSSNSGTVNEQFF.

The sample holds a few counts of this clonotype. The chain joins TRBV18 to TRBJ2-3; possibly TRBD1 or TRBD2 for D (5 bases each). CDR1 is KGHSH and CDR2 is LQKENI in the germline V gene. V dropped 0 bases and J dropped 6 bases, with 7 bases sitting between them. There are 13 residues in the CDR3. This CDR3 is CASSPPGVDTQYF. CDR3 coding DNA: TGTGCCAGCTCACCACCGGGGGTGGATACGCAGTATTTT.

This clonotype was recorded many times. The V and J genes are TRBV14 and TRBJ2-4, with a weak D call TRBD1 (6 bases). The CDR3 contains 15 residues. V gave up 1 base and J gave up 1 base, with 8 bases separating them. Germline V gives CDR1 SGHDN, CDR2 FVKESK. CDR3 region: CASSQVTGAKNIQYF. Here the CDR3 DNA reads TGTGCCAGCAGCCAAGTGACAGGCGCCAAAAACATTCAGTACTTC.

The chain carries TRBV5-1 and TRBJ2-1; TRBD1 aligns across 8 bases. After removal of 4 bases from V and 3 bases from J, the junction contained 9 bases not matched to a gene. CDR1 is SGHRS, CDR2 YFSETQ, per germline. The CDR3 sequence is 16 residues long. In nucleotides, the CDR3 is TGCGCCAGCAGCCTATCCGGACAGGGACGCTACAATGAGCAGTTCTTC. It is translated as CASSLSGQGRYNEQFF.

The chain combines TRBV25-1 with TRBJ2-5; tentative D call: TRBD1 (5 bases). The CDR3 loop spans 14 amino acids. Trimming pared 0 bases from V and 3 bases from J, leaving 8 bases between. CDR1 and CDR2 from the germline V gene are MGHDK and SYGVNS. The CDR3 loop is CASSEYGREETQYF. CDR3 in DNA: TGTGCCAGCAGTGAATATGGCAGGGAAGAGACCCAGTACTTC.

V is TRBV15 and J is TRBJ2-5; D gene uncertain. There are 13 residues in the CDR3. V gave up 0 bases and J gave up 3 bases, with 5 bases separating them. CDR1 and CDR2 (germline): LNHNV, YYDKDF (reference sequence). CDR3 nucleotides: TGTGCCACCAGCAGAGAACCAAAAGAGACCCAGTACTTC. Protein product: CATSREPKETQYF.